This TCR beta chain is drawn from a study of CD8 T cells in Susac syndrome. Points from the study as a whole: The study recognized that the number of individuals in its TCR sequencing and HLA analysis was relatively small.

Between the trimmed V and J ends, which lost 0 bases and 4 bases, there was a span of 13 bases. Germline CDR1 reads SGDLS; CDR2 reads YYNGEE. The CDR3 extends over 16 amino acids. Sequencing of TCR beta drew on CD8+ and CD4+ T cells from blood. The CD8+ and CD4+ T cells were isolated magnetically using a negative isolation approach, whereas the TEMRA cells were enriched by FACS. With random hexamers, reverse transcription was performed on about 0.45 to 1 ug of RNA. The authors amplified TCR beta CDR3 across 54 Vbeta and 13 Jbeta using immunoSEQ multiplex PCR. TCRdb ran MiXCR on the immunoSEQ multiplex PCR reads and lists one entry per CDR3 protein. The sample has about 210,000 distinct CDR3 sequences; 85% to 95% are singletons. A word on this clonotype: No antigen is known for it.

Sequenced input: CD4+ T cells from PBMCs. This TCR was recovered from a human donor in good health. This chain connects TRBV9 to TRBJ2-2; D assignment may be TRBD1 or TRBD2 (6 bases each). The CDR3 loop reads CASSVEGGVFTGELFF. The CDR3 bases are TGTGCCAGCAGCGTAGAGGGGGGCGTCTTCACCGGGGAGCTGTTTTTT.